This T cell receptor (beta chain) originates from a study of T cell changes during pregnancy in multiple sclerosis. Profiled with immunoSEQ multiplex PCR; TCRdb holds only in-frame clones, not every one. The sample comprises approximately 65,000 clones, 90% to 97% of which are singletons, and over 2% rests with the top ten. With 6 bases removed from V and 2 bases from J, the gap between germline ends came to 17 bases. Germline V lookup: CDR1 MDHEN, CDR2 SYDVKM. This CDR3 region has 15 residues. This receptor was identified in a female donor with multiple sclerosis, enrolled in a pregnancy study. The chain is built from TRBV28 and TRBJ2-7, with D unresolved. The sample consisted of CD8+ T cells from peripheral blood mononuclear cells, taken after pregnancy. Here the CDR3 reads CASSLRHVMTYEQYF. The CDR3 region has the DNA TGTGCCAGCAGCCTTCGACACGTTATGACCTACGAGCAGTACTTC. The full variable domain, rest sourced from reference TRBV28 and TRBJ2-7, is DVKVTQSSRYLVKRTGEKVFLECVQDMDHENMFWYRQDPGLGLRLIYFSYDVKMKEKGDIPEGYSVSREKKERFSLILESASTNQTSMYLCASSLRHVMTYEQYFGPGTRLTVT.